This TCR beta chain is from a study of blood T cell repertoires in COVID-19. As for the study in general: T cells, B-cell-depleted T cells, or PBMCs supplied cDNA or gDNA.

The cohort comprised adults aged 18 to 89 years residing in about 25 US areas. The CDR3 runs 15 residues. Germline assignment: CDR1 MNHEY and CDR2 SMNVEV (reference sequence). The V and J ends lost 6 bases and 3 bases, in that order; junction bases with no gene match: 5. Clones were read by immunoSEQ multiplex PCR, and TCRdb kept only the in-frame ones, dropping some. This table has 300,000 to 400,000 clones, 85% to 95% appearing once. The chain joins TRBV27 to TRBJ1-5, with 10 positions matching TRBD1. Sequenced material: PBMCs or T cells enriched from blood (not recorded which). The receptor was isolated from a woman aged 25-40 years who had been exposed to COVID-19. The CDR3 sequence: CASRGTGAPNQPQHF. For the CDR3, the DNA is TGTGCCAGCAGGGGGACAGGGGCCCCCAATCAGCCCCAGCATTTT.